Listed below are T cell receptor beta chains from one sample, sequenced in a study of shared clonotypes between healthy human individuals. Sequencing was performed with immunoSEQ multiplex PCR; in TCRdb, only in-frame clones are kept and a portion is missing. There are some 2.1 million clones in the sample; 90% to 95% occur only once, and approximately 1.7% lies in the top ten. The sample comprised naive CD8+ T cells from PBMCs. These receptors originate from a man younger than 35 in good health. Some clones in this sample may be carry-over from other donors' samples. Each CDR3 is given with its conserved first and last residue. Each record gives: clone size, J gene, D gene, V gene, CDR3 DNA, CDR3 protein. A D gene is named only where the DNA matches it firmly. Clone size, where shown, is once, few, many, or a class for clones that have expanded.

once | TRBJ1-1 | - | TRBV9 | TGTGCCAGCAGCGTGGGTGGGGTAGACACTGAAGCTTTCTTT | CASSVGGVDTEAFF
- | TRBJ2-5 | TRBD2 | TRBV28 | TGTGCCAGCAGTTCCCGGACTAGCGGGAGGGAAGAGACCCAGTACTTC | CASSSRTSGREETQYF
- | TRBJ2-1 | - | TRBV9 | TGTGCCAGCAGCGTAGTTAGCGGCAGCTCCTACAATGAGCAGTTCTTC | CASSVVSGSSYNEQFF
- | TRBJ2-5 | - | TRBV5-6 | TGTGCCAGCACGATATCGGGAGAACAAGAGACCCAGTACTTC | CASTISGEQETQYF
- | TRBJ1-1 | - | TRBV19 | TGTGCCAGTAGTATGGTAGGGGGCACTGAAGCTTTCTTT | CASSMVGGTEAFF
- | TRBJ2-3 | - | TRBV7-2 | TGTGCCAGCAGCTTAGAGGGGGGGCTACCCACAGATACGCAGTATTTT | CASSLEGGLPTDTQYF
- | TRBJ2-5 | TRBD1 | TRBV28 | TGTGCCAGCAGTCGACAGGGGGCGCGGGAGACCCGGTACTTC | CASSRQGARETRYF
- | TRBJ2-1 | TRBD1 | TRBV6-1 | TGTGCCAGCAGTACCGGGACAGGGGCCGGCAATGAGCAGTTCTTC | CASSTGTGAGNEQFF
- | TRBJ2-7 | TRBD1 | TRBV5-6 | TGTGCCAGCAGCTCGCTTGGACAGGGGGGATTGAGCTCCTACGAGCAGTACTTC | CASSSLGQGGLSSYEQYF
- | TRBJ2-7 | - | TRBV6-5 | TGTGCCAGCAGTTACTCTGAATCGGGTTACGAGCAGTACTTC | CASSYSESGYEQYF
- | TRBJ2-7 | - | TRBV19 | TGTGCCAGTAGTTATCAGGGTTGGGGACCTAACGAGCAGTACTTC | CASSYQGWGPNEQYF
- | TRBJ1-2 | - | TRBV9 | TGTGCCAGCAGCGTAGTTGGCGGAAACTATGGCTACACCTTC | CASSVVGGNYGYTF
- | TRBJ2-2 | - | TRBV6-4 | TGTGCCAGCAGCCCAAAGGTGTGGAGCGATATTGACGGGGAGCTGTTTTTT | CASSPKVWSDIDGELFF
- | TRBJ2-7 | TRBD1 | TRBV9 | TGTGCCAGCAGCGTCGCGGACAGGGCCTCCTACGAGCAGTACTTC | CASSVADRASYEQYF
- | TRBJ2-1 | - | TRBV7-8 | TGTGCCAGCAGCTCAACATCATACAATGAGCAGTTCTTC | CASSSTSYNEQFF
- | TRBJ1-4 | - | TRBV4-3 | TGCGCCAGCAGCCGATTGACATCACTTAACGAAAAACTGTTTTTT | CASSRLTSLNEKLFF
few | TRBJ1-5 | - | TRBV5-5 | TGTGCCAGCAGCTTGGGACGATACTTGATGGAGCCCCAGCATTTT | CASSLGRYLMEPQHF
- | TRBJ2-7 | TRBD1 | TRBV4-3 | TGCGCCAGCAGCCCGACAGGGAGACCCAGCTCCTACGAGCAGTACTTC | CASSPTGRPSSYEQYF
- | TRBJ2-7 | - | TRBV10-3 | TGTGCCATCAGTGAAGGGATGCCCTACGAGCAGTACTTC | CAISEGMPYEQYF
once | TRBJ1-4 | - | TRBV6-1 | TGTGCCAGCAGTTCATATGGGGGGGAAAAACTGTTTTTT | CASSSYGGEKLFF
once | TRBJ1-1 | - | TRBV4-1 | TGCGCCAGCAGCCAATTCGGGGGAGGCACTGAAGCTTTCTTT | CASSQFGGGTEAFF
- | TRBJ2-4 | TRBD1 | TRBV10-3 | TGTGCCATCAGTGAGCGAAGTCCGACAGGGGTTATACGGGAAGACATTCAGTACTTC | CAISERSPTGVIREDIQYF
- | TRBJ1-3 | - | TRBV30 | TGTGCCTGGAGTCCCTCGACCGGGATAAAGGGGGAGTTCTCTGGAAACACCATATATTTT | CAWSPSTGIKGEFSGNTIYF
- | TRBJ2-3 | TRBD1 | TRBV7-2 | TGTGCCAGCAGCTCCCTGAGACAGGGGTACACAGATACGCAGTATTTT | CASSSLRQGYTDTQYF
- | TRBJ2-5 | - | TRBV30 | TGTGCCTGGAGTGTCCGCGGCGGTTTAGAGACCCAGTACTTC | CAWSVRGGLETQYF
once | TRBJ2-7 | - | TRBV9 | TGTGCCAGCAGCGTCCAACCAATCGGGCACGAGCAGTACTTC | CASSVQPIGHEQYF
- | TRBJ2-5 | TRBD1 | TRBV11-2 | TGTGCCAGCAGCTCTCGACAGGGGCGGGAGACCCAGTACTTC | CASSSRQGRETQYF
once | TRBJ2-7 | TRBD2 | TRBV28 | TGTGCCAGCAGTCGGGAGCGGGAGATGTCCTACGAGCAGTACTTC | CASSREREMSYEQYF
- | TRBJ1-6 | - | TRBV30 | TGTGCCTGGAGTTGGAGTAGGAATTCACCCCTCCACTTT | CAWSWSRNSPLHF
- | TRBJ2-1 | - | TRBV5-5 | TGTGCCAGCAGCGGGCTCATCTACAATGAGCAGTTCTTC | CASSGLIYNEQFF
- | TRBJ1-2 | - | TRBV27 | TGTGCCAGCAGTTCCCTGGGCCTGGGCTTAGGGGACTATGGCTACACCTTC | CASSSLGLGLGDYGYTF
- | TRBJ2-7 | - | TRBV4-3 | TGCGCCAGCAGCCAGGGTTCGGAGGGTTTCCCCTACGAGCAGTACTTC | CASSQGSEGFPYEQYF
- | TRBJ1-1 | - | TRBV18 | TGTGCCAGCTCGGGGGGGGTTTCGAACACTGAAGCTTTCTTT | CASSGGVSNTEAFF
- | TRBJ2-1 | TRBD2 | TRBV19 | TGTGCCAGTAGTCCCGGGATACCGGGACTAGGTAATGAGCAGTTCTTC | CASSPGIPGLGNEQFF
- | TRBJ1-5 | - | TRBV4-3 | TGCGCCAGCAGCCAAGTTTTACGGGACGGCTACACTAATCAGCCCCAGCATTTT | CASSQVLRDGYTNQPQHF
- | TRBJ1-2 | - | TRBV7-9 | TGTGCCAGCAGCTTAGGGGGGATCAACTATGGCTACACCTTC | CASSLGGINYGYTF